These T cell receptor beta chains were read from a single sample in a study of OX40 agonist ivuxolimab in advanced cancers. The table came from immunoSEQ multiplex PCR; TCRdb's copy has only in-frame clones and leaves some out. The sample lists around 84,000 clones, approximately 95% occurring once. Source: CD4+ or CD8+ T cells sorted from blood, taken in a trial of the OX40 agonist ivuxolimab. These receptors all come from an adult with an advanced solid tumor such as melanoma, head and neck, liver or kidney cancer. Each CDR3 is given with its conserved first and last residue. Fields, in order: J gene, clone size, V gene, D gene, CDR3 protein, CDR3 DNA. D genes are given only for firm matches. The size field is filled for only some rows; it gives once, few, many or a size class.

TRBJ2-7,.,TRBV9,.,CASSATDGPAGEQYF,TGTGCCAGCAGCGCTACTGATGGGCCTGCCGGGGAGCAGTACTTC
TRBJ1-1,.,TRBV7-2,.,CASSSFLGLHTEAFF,TGTGCCAGCAGCTCTTTCTTAGGACTTCACACTGAAGCTTTCTTT
TRBJ2-3,.,TRBV9,TRBD2,CASSVETSGISADTQYF,TGTGCCAGCAGCGTAGAGACTAGCGGAATATCGGCAGATACGCAGTATTTT
TRBJ2-1,.,TRBV2,.,CANPRGASYNEQFF,TGTGCCAACCCTCGGGGGGCATCCTACAATGAGCAGTTCTTC
TRBJ2-7,once,TRBV29-1,.,CSVVDGYEQYF,TGCAGCGTCGTGGACGGGTACGAGCAGTACTTC
TRBJ1-2,.,TRBV5-1,TRBD1,CASSLTTGGDYGYTF,TGCGCCAGCAGCTTGACGACAGGGGGCGACTATGGCTACACCTTC
TRBJ2-1,.,TRBV11-2,.,CASSFYLFEQFF,TGTGCCAGCAGCTTCTATTTATTTGAGCAGTTCTTC
TRBJ2-1,.,TRBV30,TRBD1,CAWTLPLTGITYNEQFF,TGTGCCTGGACCCTGCCCCTGACAGGGATCACCTACAATGAGCAGTTCTTC
TRBJ1-1,few,TRBV9,.,CASSSQGWNTEAFF,TGTGCCAGCTCGTCCCAGGGGTGGAACACTGAAGCTTTCTTT
TRBJ1-2,.,TRBV6-6,TRBD1,CASSYDPGQGSYGYTF,TGTGCCAGCAGTTACGACCCGGGACAGGGGAGCTATGGCTACACCTTC
TRBJ2-7,.,TRBV2,TRBD2,CASSEANGLAGGPVPLEQYF,TGTGCCAGCAGTGAAGCTAACGGACTAGCGGGAGGGCCGGTGCCCCTCGAGCAGTACTTC
TRBJ1-1,.,TRBV7-9,.,CASKRDTEAFF,TGTGCCAGCAAACGGGACACTGAAGCTTTCTTT
TRBJ2-7,.,TRBV2,.,CASSVVKYSYEQYF,TGTGCCAGCAGTGTGGTTAAGTACTCCTACGAGCAGTACTTC
TRBJ2-5,.,TRBV7-9,TRBD2,CASTRWEGAQETQYF,TGTGCCAGCACCCGTTGGGAGGGAGCTCAAGAGACCCAGTACTTC
TRBJ2-7,.,TRBV29-1,TRBD2,CSVEEPKTSGRAHEQYF,TGCAGCGTTGAAGAACCAAAGACTAGCGGGAGGGCCCACGAGCAGTACTTC
TRBJ1-2,.,TRBV28,TRBD1,CASSPLAGTDYGYTF,TGTGCCAGCAGTCCCCTGGCCGGGACAGACTATGGCTACACCTTC
TRBJ2-5,.,TRBV11-1,.,CASTLGHLRETQYF,TGTGCCAGCACCCTCGGACACCTCAGGGAGACCCAGTACTTC
TRBJ2-7,.,TRBV7-8,.,CASSLGSRTDYEQYF,TGTGCCAGCAGCTTAGGTAGCAGGACAGACTACGAGCAGTACTTC